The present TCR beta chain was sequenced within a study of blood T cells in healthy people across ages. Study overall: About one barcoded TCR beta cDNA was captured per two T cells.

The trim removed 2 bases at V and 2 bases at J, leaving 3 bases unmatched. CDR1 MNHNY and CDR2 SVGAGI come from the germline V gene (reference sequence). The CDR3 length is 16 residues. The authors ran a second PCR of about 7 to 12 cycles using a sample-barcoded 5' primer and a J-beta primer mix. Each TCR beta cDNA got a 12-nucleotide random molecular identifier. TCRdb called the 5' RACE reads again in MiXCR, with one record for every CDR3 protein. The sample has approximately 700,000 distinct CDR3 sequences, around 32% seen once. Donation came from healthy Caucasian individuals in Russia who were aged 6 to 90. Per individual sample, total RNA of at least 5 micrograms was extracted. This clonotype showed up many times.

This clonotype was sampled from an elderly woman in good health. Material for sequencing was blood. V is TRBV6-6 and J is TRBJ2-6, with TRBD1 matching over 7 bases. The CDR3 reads CASSYPTGAGANVLTF. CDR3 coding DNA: TGTGCCAGCAGTTACCCCACAGGGGCTGGGGCCAACGTCCTGACTTTC.